This T cell receptor beta chain came from a study of blood T cell repertoires in COVID-19. For the study at large: From T cells, B-cell-depleted T cells, or PBMCs came the material, which was cDNA or gDNA.

Method: immunoSEQ multiplex PCR; TCRdb's copy keeps in-frame clones and lacks some. This sample has some 300,000 clones, with around 86% found just once. Only a few counts were recorded for this clone. In terms of age and location, participants ranged from about 18 to 90 years and lived in approximately 24 US areas. Categorization into cohorts depended on clinical history that participants reported. The sequencing input was PBMCs or T cells enriched from blood (not recorded which). The clonotype originates from a man aged 30 to 39 who had recovered from COVID-19.

The CDR3 reads CASRSGTALSPLHF. The CDR3 nucleotides are TGTGCCAGCCGCTCCGGGACTGCCTTATCACCCCTCCACTTT. V gene TRBV27 combines with J gene TRBJ1-6, with D possibly TRBD1 on 5 matching bases. CDR3 length: 14 amino acids. Trimming took 8 bases from V and 10 from J, leaving 18 bases between them. From germline, CDR1 is MNHEY and CDR2 SMNVEV (reference sequence).